The TCR beta chain under discussion was sequenced for a study of blood T cells in healthy people across ages. Together with a sample-barcoded 5' primer, a J-beta primer mix was included in a second PCR lasting about 7 to 11 cycles. TCRdb analysed the 5' RACE reads with MiXCR anew, one entry per CDR3 protein. The sample contains fewer than 800,000 distinct CDR3 sequences, approximately 25% of which appear only once. Separately, the same data were catalogued under a study of T cells of mothers and their children. As reported in that work: Once extracted, all RNA went into cDNA synthesis at approximately 1.6 ug per 15 ul.

This TCR came from a boy aged 10-17 years in good health. Sequencing was performed on blood.

The CDR3: CASTPGVTDEQYF. In DNA, the CDR3 is TGTGCCAGCACGCCGGGGGTGACCGACGAGCAGTACTTC. The chain joins TRBV9 to TRBJ2-7; a possible D gene is TRBD2 (6 bases). CDR1 is SGDLS, CDR2 YYNGEE, per germline. The length of the CDR3 is 13 residues. The V and J ends lost 6 bases and 5 bases respectively, with 15 bases between them.